These 18 T cell receptor beta chains came from one sample sequenced in a study of cytomegalovirus exposure and HLA in healthy donors. 13 Jbeta primers and 60 Vbeta primers were used for the PCR. The method was immunoSEQ multiplex PCR; TCRdb's version includes in-frame clones alone and lacks a portion of them. This table holds approximately 100,000 clones, around 80% found once. Sequencing was done on a sample of PBMCs. The receptor source for this set is a man in his forties or fifties in good health and CMV-seronegative.

The V call is TRBV6-1, the J call TRBJ1-5; TRBD1 aligns across 10 bases. With V trimmed by 4 bases and J by 6 bases, 3 bases remained unmatched. CDR3 size: 14 residues. Germline V gives CDR1 MNHNS, CDR2 SASEGT. The CDR3 DNA reads as TGTGCCAGCAGTGGGGGACAGGGGTTTCAGCCCCAGCATTTT. It is translated as CASSGGQGFQPQHF.

The chain links TRBV19 to TRBJ1-5; D is uncertain. CDR1 is LNHDA and CDR2 is SQIVND in the germline V gene (reference sequence). The CDR3 is 14 amino acids. V lost 3 bases and J 7 bases, leaving 13 bases between the germline ends. CDR3 in DNA: TGTGCCAGTAGTATGTTGGTCGGGGAACAGCCCCAGCATTTT. This encodes CASSMLVGEQPQHF.

This chain joins TRBV5-4 and TRBJ2-5; perhaps TRBD1 as D (6 bases). Germline loops: CDR1 SGHNT, CDR2 YYREEE (reference sequence). The CDR3 totals 17 residues. V was trimmed by 0 bases and J by 5 bases, leaving 20 bases between them. Here the CDR3 reads CASSLDGQRDTGETQYF. The DNA for the CDR3 is TGTGCCAGCAGCTTGGACGGACAGAGAGACACGGGGGAGACCCAGTACTTC.

This chain connects TRBV7-9 to TRBJ1-6; weak D call: TRBD1 (6 bases). Between the trimmed V and J ends, which lost 3 bases and 11 bases, there was a span of 8 bases. CDR1 is SEHNR, CDR2 FQNEAQ, per germline (reference sequence). The CDR3 is 12 residues long. The CDR3 is CASSFQGPPLHF. Written as DNA, the CDR3 is TGTGCCAGCAGCTTTCAGGGGCCACCCCTCCACTTT.

A few counts support this clone. The chain joins TRBV7-9 to TRBJ1-4; TRBD1 agrees at 8 bases. The germline V gene encodes CDR1 SEHNR and CDR2 FQNEAQ (reference sequence). There are 16 residues in the CDR3. Trimming took 4 bases from V and 8 from J; bases not matched to a gene: 12. The CDR3 sequence: CASSYNTGTGGEKLFF. CDR3 coding DNA: TGTGCCAGCAGCTACAATACCGGGACAGGAGGAGAAAAACTGTTTTTT.

The sample holds one count of this clone. This rearrangement joins TRBV19 to TRBJ2-5; 10 bases match TRBD2. V shed 1 base, J shed 7 bases, and the junction held 6 bases outside the gene matches. The germline V gene has CDR1 LNHDA and CDR2 SQIVND (reference sequence). This CDR3 has 15 amino acids. The CDR3 DNA sequence: TGTGCCAGTAGTATAGGACTAGCGGGTTTTGGGACCCAGTACTTC. It yields the protein CASSIGLAGFGTQYF.

This chain uses TRBV4-1 with TRBJ2-5, with a weak D call TRBD2 (7 bases). The J call may be mistaken, given a closer DNA end match to TRBJ2-7. The CDR3 is 17 amino acids. Germline-derived CDR1 and CDR2 are MGHRA and YSYEKL. In DNA, the CDR3 is TGCGCCAGCAGCCAAGGAACACGGGGGGCCCTCTCCTACGAGCAGTACTTC. Encoded protein: CASSQGTRGALSYEQYF.

There are a few counts of this clone. This rearrangement joins TRBV29-1 to TRBJ1-1; 7 bases align to TRBD1. Germline CDR1 and CDR2: SQVTM and ANQGSEA. This CDR3 contains 11 residues. V dropped 7 bases and J dropped 10; count of bases not matched to a gene: 9. CDR3 loop: CSGLTGLGAFF. CDR3 in DNA: TGCAGCGGGCTGACAGGGCTGGGAGCTTTCTTT.

V gene TRBV5-1 combines with J gene TRBJ1-5; 7 positions match TRBD1. The CDR3 is 15 amino acids. V lost 0 bases, J lost 2 bases, and 2 bases stayed unmatched. The V gene's germline CDR1 is SGHRS and CDR2 YFSETQ. CDR3 sequence (DNA): TGCGCCAGCAGCTTGGAGGGGGCGGGCAATCAGCCCCAGCATTTT. Its translation is CASSLEGAGNQPQHF. The full variable domain, in which reference TRBV5-1 and TRBJ1-5 provide the parts outside the CDR3, is KAGVTQTPRYLIKTRGQQVTLSCSPISGHRSVSWYQQTPGQGLQFLFEYFSETQRNKGNFPGRFSGRQFSNSRSEMNVSTLELGDSALYLCASSLEGAGNQPQHFGDGTRLSIL.

This clone has a handful of counts. In DNA form, the CDR3 reads TGCAGCGTTTCGGTAATTTCGAGCACTGAAGCTTTCTTT. Protein: CSVSVISSTEAFF. The chain employs TRBV29-1 and TRBJ1-1, with D uncertain. Germline assignment: CDR1 SQVTM and CDR2 ANQGSEA. The V end lost 5 bases, the J end lost 4 bases, and 14 bases lay between the germline ends. The CDR3 length is 13 residues.

V gene TRBV28 combines with J gene TRBJ1-2; D remains ambiguous. V lost 7 bases to trimming and J lost 2 bases, with 8 bases between them. Germline values: CDR1 MDHEN, CDR2 SYDVKM. The CDR3 consists of 12 residues. CDR3 sequence (DNA): TGTGCCAGCATGACAAGAAACTATGGCTACACCTTC. Protein sequence: CASMTRNYGYTF.

CDR3 in amino acids: CASSVAGNTGELFF. For the CDR3, the DNA is TGCGCCAGCAGTGTTGCGGGCAACACCGGGGAGCTGTTTTTT. The rearrangement joins TRBV10-2 to TRBJ2-2; a weak D match, TRBD2 (5 bases). Germline V CDR1 and CDR2: WSHSY, SAAADI. V was clipped by 4 bases and J by 2 bases, with 8 bases between them. This CDR3 is 14 amino acids long.

The count of this clone is one. The chain combines TRBV5-1 with TRBJ2-5, with 7 nucleotides matching TRBD2. V shed 0 bases, J shed 3 bases, and the junction held 2 bases outside the gene matches. The germline gives CDR1 SGHRS, CDR2 YFSETQ. The CDR3 has 14 residues. CDR3 in amino acids: CASSLAAGEETQYF. The CDR3 nucleotides are TGCGCCAGCAGCTTGGCCGCGGGGGAAGAGACCCAGTACTTC.

The gene calls are TRBV7-9 and TRBJ2-7; tentatively, D is TRBD2 (5 bases). V was shortened by 5 bases and J by 4 bases, with 12 bases between the two germline ends. This CDR3 has 13 amino acids. Germline-derived CDR1 and CDR2 are SEHNR and FQNEAQ (reference sequence). This chain's CDR3 is CASSDRTRYEQYF. DNA of the CDR3: TGTGCCAGCAGCGACCGGACTCGTTACGAGCAGTACTTC. Combining the CDR3 with reference TRBV7-9 and TRBJ2-7 gives the whole variable domain DTGVSQNPRHKITKRGQNVTFRCDPISEHNRLYWYRQTLGQGPEFLTYFQNEAQLEKSRLLSDRFSAERPKGSFSTLEIQRTEQGDSAMYLCASSDRTRYEQYFGPGTRLTVT.

The rearrangement links TRBV1 to TRBJ1-1; the table names TRBD1, a call not compared with the DNA. TRBV1 represents a pseudogene. This CDR3 region has 15 residues. Written as DNA, the CDR3 is TGCACCAGCAGCCAAAGGACAGGGGCTAACACTGAAGCTTTCTTT. This translates into CTSSQRTGANTEAFF.

The chain links TRBV27 to TRBJ2-3, with 14 bases identical to TRBD2. Per the germline V gene, CDR1 is MNHEY and CDR2 is SMNVEV (reference sequence). The CDR3 length is 18 residues. Trimming at V came to 5 bases and at J to 2 bases, leaving 9 bases not matched to a gene. This CDR3 reads CASSPTGLAGANTDTQYF. As DNA, the CDR3 is TGTGCCAGCAGTCCAACGGGACTAGCGGGGGCTAACACAGATACGCAGTATTTT.

The CDR3 loop is CSFRTGVNQPQHF. As DNA, the CDR3 is TGCAGCTTTCGGACAGGAGTCAATCAGCCCCAGCATTTT. This chain joins TRBV29-1 and TRBJ1-5, with 7 bases aligning to TRBD1. The junction had 7 bases not matched to a gene; V was cut back by 8 bases and J by 3 bases. The CDR3 spans 13 residues. The germline CDR1 and CDR2 sequences are SQVTM and ANQGSEA.

DNA of the CDR3: TGTGCCAGCAGTCAGGGGGCACGCGAGCAGTACTTC. Translation gives CASSQGAREQYF. The chain carries TRBV6-1 and TRBJ2-7; 8 nucleotides agree with TRBD1. Germline V gene sequence: CDR1 MNHNS, CDR2 SASEGT. The CDR3 loop spans 12 amino acids. The J segment lost 6 bases and the V segment lost 5 bases, leaving 3 bases of the junction unmatched.